The present entry profiles one T cell receptor (beta chain) with its context. Its specificity is unknown. This entry belongs to a study of shared clonotypes between healthy human individuals. Whole-study findings and limits: Naive CD4 clonotype sharing across several donors was 4% to 5%. Despite large depth, rarefaction showed incomplete sorted-subset sequencing.

The protocol was immunoSEQ multiplex PCR, while the TCRdb copy is restricted to in-frame clones and leaves out a portion. The table shows hundreds of thousands of clones, with over 90% occurring only once. The CDR3 has 13 residues. CDR1 and CDR2 from the germline V gene are MGHRA and YSYEKL. V lost 0 bases, J lost 7 bases, and 7 bases lay in between. Naivety among CD8 cells was defined by CD45RO negativity and positive CCR7 selection, thereby excluding terminally differentiated effector memory CD45RA+ cells. The specimen sequenced was naive CD8+ T cells sorted from blood. The V and J genes are TRBV4-1 and TRBJ2-1; D unresolved. This clonotype was obtained from a man younger than 40 in good health. CDR3 amino acids: CASSQENWNEQFF. In DNA form, the CDR3 reads TGCGCCAGCAGCCAAGAGAACTGGAATGAGCAGTTCTTC.